Detailed here is one TCR beta chain. No antigen is known for it. Per germline, CDR1 KGHSH and CDR2 LQKENI. Trimming cost V 3 bases and J 3 bases; bases outside gene matches: 8. The CDR3 length is 15 residues. Assay used: immunoSEQ multiplex PCR; TCRdb lists only in-frame clones, some missing. In the table there are about 200,000 clones, approximately 70% of which are singletons. This entry belongs to a study of cytotoxic CD8 clonotypes in ibrutinib-treated CLL. Study results and caveats: An increase in clonality occurred at ibrutinib response, followed by a return toward baseline at progression.

V and J are TRBV18 and TRBJ2-7; 7 bases agree with TRBD2. This sequence was found in a human donor with chronic lymphocytic leukemia. The sample was PBMCs, taken after 12 months of ibrutinib treatment. For the CDR3, the DNA is TGTGCCAGCTCACCTGGTTACGGCGGGGGCTACGAGCAGTACTTC. Translated: CASSPGYGGGYEQYF.